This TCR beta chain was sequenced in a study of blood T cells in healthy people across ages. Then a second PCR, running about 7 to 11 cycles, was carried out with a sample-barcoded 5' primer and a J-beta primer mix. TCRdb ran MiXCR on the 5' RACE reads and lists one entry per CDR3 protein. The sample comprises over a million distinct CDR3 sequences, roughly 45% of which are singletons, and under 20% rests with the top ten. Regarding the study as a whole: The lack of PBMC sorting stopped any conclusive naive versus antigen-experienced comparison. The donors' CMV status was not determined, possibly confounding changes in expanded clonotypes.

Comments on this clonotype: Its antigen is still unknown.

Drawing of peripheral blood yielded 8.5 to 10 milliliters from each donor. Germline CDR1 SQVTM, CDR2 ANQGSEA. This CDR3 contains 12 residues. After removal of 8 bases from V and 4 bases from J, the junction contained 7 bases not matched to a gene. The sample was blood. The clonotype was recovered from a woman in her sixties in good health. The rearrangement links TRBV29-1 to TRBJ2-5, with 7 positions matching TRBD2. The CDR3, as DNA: TGCAGCACTCGTCGGGGGGTAGAGACCCAGTACTTC. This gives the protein CSTRRGVETQYF.